These 13 T cell receptor beta chains were sequenced from one sample in a study of cytomegalovirus exposure and HLA in healthy donors. PCR involved 60 Vbeta and 13 Jbeta primers. Using immunoSEQ multiplex PCR, the repertoire was profiled, and TCRdb retains in-frame clones only, with some absent. The top ten clones hold about 1.4% of a sample with approximately 210,000 clones, around 75% of them seen once. Sequenced material: PBMCs. Receptor source: a woman aged 50 to 60 in good health and CMV-seronegative.

The V and J genes are TRBV2 and TRBJ2-7, with a tentative D call TRBD2 (6 bases). Germline V gives CDR1 SNHLY, CDR2 FYNNEI. V was pared by 4 bases and J by 7 bases, with 11 bases between. This CDR3 comprises 12 residues. The DNA of the CDR3 is TGTGCCAGCAGTGTGGGACTCGCGGAGCAGTACTTC. Protein sequence: CASSVGLAEQYF.

The V call is TRBV5-1, the J call TRBJ2-2, with 8 bases matching TRBD1. The CDR3 length is 13 residues. Trimming removed 7 bases from V and 8 bases from J; junction bases left unmatched: 7. Germline values: CDR1 SGHRS, CDR2 YFSETQ. The CDR3 spells CASGRDRPGELFF. CDR3 DNA: TGCGCCAGCGGCCGGGACAGGCCAGGGGAGCTGTTTTTT.

The chain recombines TRBV19 with TRBJ2-3; a possible D gene is TRBD1 (6 bases). The germline V and J ends were trimmed by 7 bases and 2 bases, with 13 bases remaining between them. The CDR3 is made up of 14 amino acids. The germline V gene encodes CDR1 LNHDA and CDR2 SQIVND (reference sequence). The CDR3, as DNA: TGTGCCAGTACATTCGGACAGAACACAGATACGCAGTATTTT. Encoded protein: CASTFGQNTDTQYF.

The V and J genes are TRBV28 and TRBJ2-1; D is possibly TRBD2 (6 bases). V shed 9 bases and J shed 0 bases, with 12 bases lying between them. This CDR3 comprises 14 residues. CDR1 and CDR2 (germline): MDHEN, SYDVKM. CDR3 sequence (DNA): TGTGCCAGTGGAGGGGCAAACTCCTACAATGAGCAGTTCTTC. Its translation is CASGGANSYNEQFF.

The V call is TRBV19, the J call TRBJ1-2; 9 bases match TRBD1. V lost 2 bases to trimming and J lost 5 bases; unmatched junction nucleotides: 9. This CDR3 is built from 16 residues. In germline, CDR1 is LNHDA, CDR2 SQIVND (reference sequence). CDR3 region: CASSISTGGSGYGYTF. Written as DNA, the CDR3 is TGTGCCAGTAGTATATCGACAGGGGGTTCGGGATATGGCTACACCTTC.

The rearrangement uses TRBV7-8 and TRBJ2-1; 11 bases align to TRBD1. From germline, CDR1 is SGHVS and CDR2 FQNEAQ. CDR3 length: 15 amino acids. Trimming removed 5 bases from V and 7 bases from J; junction bases left unmatched: 7. CDR3 region: CASSRGQGVRNEQFF. CDR3 sequence (DNA): TGTGCCAGCAGCCGGGGACAGGGGGTTCGTAATGAGCAGTTCTTC.

V is TRBV7-9 and J is TRBJ1-3, with 7 bases lining up with TRBD1. With 5 bases clipped from V and 4 bases from J, the junction kept 11 bases outside the gene matches. The germline gives CDR1 SEHNR, CDR2 FQNEAQ (reference sequence). The CDR3 is made up of 16 amino acids. The CDR3 loop is CASSPTGVPEGNTIYF. The CDR3 DNA is TGTGCCAGCAGCCCCACAGGGGTCCCGGAGGGAAACACCATATATTTT. Filled out from reference TRBV7-9 and TRBJ1-3, the complete variable domain reads DTGVSQNPRHKITKRGQNVTFRCDPISEHNRLYWYRQTLGQGPEFLTYFQNEAQLEKSRLLSDRFSAERPKGSFSTLEIQRTEQGDSAMYLCASSPTGVPEGNTIYFGEGSWLTVV.

The J gene is TRBJ2-3, the V gene TRBV9; 12 bases are a match to TRBD1. There are 17 residues in the CDR3. V shed 0 bases and J 5 bases; nucleotides not matched to a gene: 7. Per germline, CDR1 SGDLS and CDR2 YYNGEE. The CDR3 nucleotides are TGTGCCAGCAGCGTAGCGCCGGGACAGGGGGCTTTAGATACGCAGTATTTT. Its translation: CASSVAPGQGALDTQYF.

This chain links TRBV18 with TRBJ1-4; 9 bases map to TRBD1. CDR3 length equals 17 residues. Germline CDR1 reads KGHSH; CDR2 reads LQKENI. V lost 0 bases, J lost 0 bases, and 2 bases stayed unmatched. CDR3 residues: CASSPPDRGPTNEKLFF. The CDR3 DNA sequence: TGTGCCAGCTCACCACCGGACAGGGGTCCAACTAATGAAAAACTGTTTTTT.

The chain is built from TRBV4-2 and TRBJ2-1; 7 bases map to TRBD2. This CDR3 contains 17 residues. Germline V lookup: CDR1 LGHNA, CDR2 YNFKEQ. V dropped 0 bases and J dropped 0; count of bases not matched to a gene: 5. CDR3 coding DNA: TGTGCCAGCAGCCAAGAAGGGAGGGGCGCCTCCTACAATGAGCAGTTCTTC. Amino acids: CASSQEGRGASYNEQFF.

The chain employs TRBV6-1 and TRBJ1-5; D unclear. The CDR3 loop spans 12 amino acids. Trimming removed 5 bases at V and 4 bases at J, with 6 bases between. The V gene's germline CDR1 is MNHNS and CDR2 SASEGT. The CDR3 nucleotides are TGTGCCAGCAGTAAGACTAATCAGCCCCAGCATTTT. It encodes CASSKTNQPQHF.

This clone was counted a single time. The chain couples TRBV9 to TRBJ2-1; TRBD1 aligns across 10 bases. J gave up 6 bases and V 4 bases, and 7 bases lay outside the gene matches. Germline CDR1 SGDLS, CDR2 YYNGEE. The CDR3 runs to 15 residues. The chain's CDR3 is CASSISGTGVNEQFF. The CDR3 nucleotides are TGTGCCAGCAGCATCTCCGGGACAGGGGTCAATGAGCAGTTCTTC.

V and J are TRBV19 and TRBJ1-1; 7 bases line up with TRBD1. The CDR3 has 14 amino acids. In germline, CDR1 is LNHDA, CDR2 SQIVND (reference sequence). V shed 5 bases and J 0 bases; nucleotides not matched to a gene: 3. CDR3 sequence: CASSRDSLNTEAFF. The CDR3 DNA follows: TGTGCCAGTAGTCGGGACAGCCTGAACACTGAAGCTTTCTTT.